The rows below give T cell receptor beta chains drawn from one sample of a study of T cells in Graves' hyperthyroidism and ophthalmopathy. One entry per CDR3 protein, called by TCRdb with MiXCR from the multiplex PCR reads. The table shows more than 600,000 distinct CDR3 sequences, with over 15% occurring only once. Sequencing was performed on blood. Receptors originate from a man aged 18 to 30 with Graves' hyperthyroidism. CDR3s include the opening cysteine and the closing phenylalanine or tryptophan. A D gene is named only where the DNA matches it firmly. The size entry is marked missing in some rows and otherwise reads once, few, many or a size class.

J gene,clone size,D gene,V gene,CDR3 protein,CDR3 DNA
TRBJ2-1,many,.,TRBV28,CASSYQTQQFF,TGTGCCAGCAGCTATCAGACCCAGCAGTTCTTC
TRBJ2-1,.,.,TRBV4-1,CASSQEAGAFYNEQFF,TGCGCCAGCAGCCAAGAGGCGGGGGCCTTCTACAATGAGCAGTTCTTC
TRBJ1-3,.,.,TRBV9,CASSVFPDGKDGNTIYF,TGTGCCAGCAGCGTATTTCCTGACGGGAAGGATGGAAACACCATATATTTT
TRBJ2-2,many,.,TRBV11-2,CASSPSVGGGGGELFF,TGTGCCAGCAGCCCCTCGGTCGGAGGGGGCGGCGGGGAGCTGTTTTTT
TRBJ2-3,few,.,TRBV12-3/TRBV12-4,CASSRDLRDTQYF,TGTGCCAGCAGTCGGGACTTGAGGGATACGCAGTATTTT
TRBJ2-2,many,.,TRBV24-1,CATSDATDGTGELFF,TGTGCCACCAGTGATGCAACGGACGGCACCGGGGAGCTGTTTTTT
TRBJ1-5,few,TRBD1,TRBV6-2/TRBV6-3,CASSFTTGDWGNQPQHF,TGTGCCAGCAGTTTCACCACAGGGGATTGGGGCAATCAGCCCCAGCATTTT
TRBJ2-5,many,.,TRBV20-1,CSASSPGLQETQYF,TGCAGTGCTAGCTCCCCCGGACTACAAGAGACCCAGTACTTC
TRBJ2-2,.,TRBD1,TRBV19,CASSTQGATGELFF,TGTGCCAGTAGTACGCAGGGGGCTACCGGGGAGCTGTTTTTT
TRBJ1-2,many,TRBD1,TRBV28,CASSLHKQGFNGYTF,TGTGCCAGCAGTTTACATAAACAGGGGTTCAATGGCTACACCTTC
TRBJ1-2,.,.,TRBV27,CASSLSGFEGYTF,TGTGCCAGCAGTTTATCAGGGTTCGAGGGCTACACCTTC
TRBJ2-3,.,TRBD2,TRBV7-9,CASSPRVGSGRRTDTQYF,TGTGCCAGCAGCCCCCGCGTAGGAAGCGGGAGGCGTACAGATACGCAGTATTTT
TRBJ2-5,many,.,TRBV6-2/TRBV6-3,CASSYSIGGQETQYF,TGTGCCAGCAGTTACTCGATAGGTGGGCAAGAGACCCAGTACTTC
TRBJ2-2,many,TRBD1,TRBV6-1,CAIRALRQGNTGELFF,TGTGCCATCCGCGCTCTCCGACAGGGGAACACCGGGGAGCTGTTTTTT
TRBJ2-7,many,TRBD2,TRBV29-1,CSVLGTSGIIEQYF,TGCAGCGTTTTAGGGACTAGCGGGATCATCGAGCAGTACTTC
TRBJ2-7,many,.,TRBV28,CASRGGGSYEQYF,TGTGCCAGCAGGGGCGGCGGCTCCTACGAGCAGTACTTC
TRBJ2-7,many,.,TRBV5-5,CASSLGNTPYEQYF,TGTGCCAGCAGCTTGGGGAACACCCCCTACGAGCAGTACTTC
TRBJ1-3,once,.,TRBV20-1,CSAGGGRRSGNTIYF,TGCAGTGCTGGGGGTGGGCGCCGCTCTGGAAACACCATATATTTT